Each of the 21 T cell receptor beta chains below was sequenced from the same sample in a study of blood T cell repertoires in COVID-19. TCRdb's table, derived via immunoSEQ multiplex PCR, lists solely in-frame clones and lacks some. The table lists about 110,000 clones, about 85% of them singletons. Material for sequencing was peripheral blood. Source of these receptors: a human donor in a cohort sampled during active COVID-19.

The chain joins TRBV10-3 to TRBJ2-7; 11 bases are shared with TRBD1. V shed 10 bases and J 5 bases; nucleotides not matched to a gene: 7. In germline, CDR1 is ENHRY, CDR2 SYGVKD. CDR3 size: 13 residues. The CDR3: CATSRDRGNEQYF. The CDR3 DNA follows: TGTGCCACATCCCGGGACAGGGGGAACGAGCAGTACTTC.

The CDR3 DNA follows: TGTGCCTGGGAGGGCGGGTTCCCCTACGAGCAGTACTTC. Translated: CAWEGGFPYEQYF. The rearrangement joins TRBV30 to TRBJ2-7; weak D call: TRBD2 (5 bases). The CDR3 sequence is 13 residues long. V shed 5 bases and J shed 2 bases, with 13 bases lying between them. Germline lookup yields CDR1 GTSNPN and CDR2 SVGIG (reference sequence).

The chain has TRBV3-1 (or the pseudogene TRBV3-2) and TRBJ2-2, with D unresolved. The CDR3 runs 15 residues. CDR1 LGHDT and CDR2 YNNKEL come from the germline V gene (reference sequence). Trimming took 3 bases from V and 1 from J, leaving 9 bases between them. As DNA, the CDR3 is TGTGCCAGCAGCCATGGTCCAGGGAACACCGGGGAGCTGTTTTTT. It encodes CASSHGPGNTGELFF.

This clone appeared a few times. The rearrangement uses TRBV28 and TRBJ2-7, with D perhaps TRBD1 (6 bases). The V and J ends lost 7 bases and 3 bases respectively, with 16 bases between them. This CDR3 is 14 amino acids long. Germline lookup yields CDR1 MDHEN and CDR2 SYDVKM. The CDR3 sequence: CASKVGDTSYEQYF. The CDR3, as DNA: TGTGCCAGCAAGGTAGGGGACACAAGCTACGAGCAGTACTTC.

The gene calls are TRBV19 and TRBJ1-5; D not resolved. The germline V and J ends were trimmed by 3 bases and 0 bases, with 9 bases remaining between them. In germline, CDR1 is LNHDA, CDR2 SQIVND (reference sequence). This CDR3 spans 15 amino acids. The CDR3 region is CASSIPAASNQPQHF. CDR3 DNA: TGTGCCAGTAGTATCCCCGCGGCTAGCAATCAGCCCCAGCATTTT. Using reference TRBV19 and TRBJ1-5 for the parts outside the CDR3, the full variable domain is DGGITQSPKYLFRKEGQNVTLSCEQNLNHDAMYWYRQDPGQGLRLIYYSQIVNDFQKGDIAEGYSVSREKKESFPLTVTSAQKNPTAFYLCASSIPAASNQPQHFGDGTRLSIL.

This clone was recorded only once. V gene TRBV19 combines with J gene TRBJ2-7; 7 bases match TRBD1. The CDR3 runs 21 residues. Germline V gene data show CDR1 as LNHDA and CDR2 as SQIVND (reference sequence). V trimming: 1 base; J trimming: 4 bases; junction bases outside the gene matches: 25. The DNA of the CDR3 is TGTGCCAGTAGTATAGCGCGAAATCCCGGGACAGCGCCCGGCCTCTTTTACGAGCAGTACTTC. Protein: CASSIARNPGTAPGLFYEQYF.

The chain carries TRBV6-6 and TRBJ1-4; 8 bases fit TRBD1. J was trimmed by 0 bases and V by 6 bases; bases with no gene match: 15. The CDR3 contains 19 residues. Germline values: CDR1 MNHNY, CDR2 SVGAGI (reference sequence). CDR3 nucleotide sequence: TGTGCCAGCAGCTTCCACAGCTCGACAGGGGTTGCAACTAATGAAAAACTGTTTTTT. Its protein is CASSFHSSTGVATNEKLFF.

A single count supports this clone. The chain is built from TRBV27 and TRBJ2-7, with TRBD1 as a possible D gene (5 bases). The CDR3 is 14 residues long. The germline V gene encodes CDR1 MNHEY and CDR2 SMNVEV (reference sequence). V was cut by 4 bases and J by 4 bases, with 14 bases left in between. The CDR3 spells CASSSGSFGYEQYF. The DNA of the CDR3 is TGTGCCAGCAGTTCAGGGTCCTTTGGGTACGAGCAGTACTTC.

The chain has TRBV5-1 and TRBJ2-3; 16 bases fit TRBD2. This CDR3 has 17 amino acids. Germline V lookup: CDR1 SGHRS, CDR2 YFSETQ. With 4 bases clipped from V and 4 bases from J, the junction kept 6 bases outside the gene matches. As DNA, the CDR3 is TGCGCCAGCAGCGGGACTAGCGGGAGGGCCGTCCCAGATACGCAGTATTTT. Residues: CASSGTSGRAVPDTQYF.

This rearrangement joins TRBV28 to TRBJ1-2; 7 bases map to TRBD1. V shed 4 bases, J shed 6 bases, and the junction held 11 bases outside the gene matches. The CDR3 runs 15 residues. CDR1 and CDR2 from the germline V gene are MDHEN and SYDVKM. CDR3: CASSSITGAGNGYTF. CDR3 nucleotides: TGTGCCAGCAGTTCCATAACAGGGGCAGGGAATGGCTACACCTTC.

The chain combines TRBV3-1 (or the pseudogene TRBV3-2) with TRBJ2-5, with 8 bases fitting TRBD2. This CDR3 region has 15 residues. CDR1 and CDR2 (germline): LGHDT, YNNKEL (reference sequence). V gave up 1 base and J gave up 5 bases; unmatched junction bases: 6. The CDR3 DNA reads as TGTGCCAGCAGCCAAGCCGGGGGGGCAGGGGAGACCCAGTACTTC. Translated, it gives CASSQAGGAGETQYF.

Here the CDR3 reads CASIRTSGGTGELFF. The CDR3 coding sequence is TGTGCCAGTATAAGAACTAGCGGGGGCACCGGGGAGCTGTTTTTT. The chain employs TRBV19 and TRBJ2-2; 11 nucleotides align to TRBD2. Germline trimming cut 7 bases from V and 4 bases from J; bases unmatched to any gene: 5. This CDR3 is built from 15 residues. Germline-derived CDR1 and CDR2 are LNHDA and SQIVND (reference sequence).

This clone was counted a few times. The chain recombines TRBV2 with TRBJ1-2, with D possibly TRBD1 on 5 matching bases. Germline CDR1 is SNHLY and CDR2 is FYNNEI. V was pared by 5 bases and J by 10 bases, with 11 bases between. The CDR3 contains 11 residues. CDR3 loop: CASSPRDLYTF. CDR3 in DNA: TGTGCCAGCAGTCCCAGGGATCTCTACACCTTC.

This chain uses TRBV19 with TRBJ2-3; 7 bases match TRBD1. V shed 10 bases, J shed 2 bases, and the junction held 6 bases outside the gene matches. Germline V CDR1 and CDR2: LNHDA, SQIVND (reference sequence). The CDR3 is 13 residues long. This CDR3 reads CATTEGATDTQYF. As DNA, the CDR3 is TGTGCCACGACCGAGGGGGCCACAGATACGCAGTATTTT.

This clone appeared a single time. The CDR3 loop is CASSYGGGLNEQYF. The CDR3 coding sequence is TGTGCCAGCAGTTACGGGGGGGGGCTAAACGAGCAGTACTTC. The rearrangement uses TRBV6-5 and TRBJ2-7; D might be TRBD2 (7 bases). This CDR3 region has 14 residues. The V and J ends lost 2 bases and 5 bases respectively, with 13 bases between them. In germline, CDR1 is MNHEY, CDR2 SVGAGI.

In regard to this clone: The same CDR3 is also encoded by other DNA sequences in this sample. The V and J genes are TRBV3-1 (or the pseudogene TRBV3-2) and TRBJ1-1; 7 positions agree with TRBD1. This CDR3 has 15 amino acids. The V gene end was trimmed by 4 bases and the J gene end by 1 base; junction bases not matched to a gene: 6. Per the germline V gene, CDR1 is LGHDT and CDR2 is YNNKEL (reference sequence). The CDR3 protein is CASSPTGAPNTEAFF. The CDR3 DNA follows: TGTGCCAGCAGCCCAACAGGGGCCCCGAACACTGAAGCTTTCTTT.

The chain employs TRBV7-9 and TRBJ2-3, with 9 nucleotides matching TRBD2. V gave up 5 bases and J gave up 2 bases; unmatched junction bases: 8. This CDR3 contains 16 residues. Germline V gives CDR1 SEHNR, CDR2 FQNEAQ (reference sequence). The DNA for the CDR3 is TGTGCCAGCAGCCCCAGGCGACTAGCGGACACAGATACGCAGTATTTT. Translation: CASSPRRLADTDTQYF.

The chain recombines TRBV18 with TRBJ1-1; a weak D match, TRBD1 (5 bases). V was shortened by 2 bases and J by 3 bases, with 19 bases between the two germline ends. The CDR3 contains 17 residues. Germline V gives CDR1 KGHSH, CDR2 LQKENI. CDR3 loop: CASSPGFGRAGDTEAFF. CDR3 sequence (DNA): TGTGCCAGCTCACCAGGGTTTGGCAGGGCGGGGGACACTGAAGCTTTCTTT.

The rearrangement links TRBV7-3 to TRBJ1-1; D possibly corresponds to TRBD1 (5 bases). This CDR3 is built from 13 residues. Trimming removed 5 bases from V and 1 base from J, with 8 bases in between. Germline CDR1 and CDR2: SGHTA and FQGTGA. CDR3 residues: CASSVTENTEAFF. As DNA, the CDR3 is TGTGCCAGCAGCGTGACAGAGAACACTGAAGCTTTCTTT.

V and J are TRBV7-9 and TRBJ2-7, with TRBD2 matching over 9 bases. The CDR3 consists of 15 residues. CDR1 is SEHNR, CDR2 FQNEAQ, per germline (reference sequence). V shed 0 bases and J 2 bases; nucleotides not matched to a gene: 2. The DNA for the CDR3 is TGTGCCAGCAGCTTAGCCCTAGCGGGGCCCTACGAGCAGTACTTC. Its protein is CASSLALAGPYEQYF.

J is TRBJ2-7 and V is TRBV2; 11 nucleotides line up with TRBD2. V was pared by 2 bases and J by 7 bases, with 4 bases of the junction left unmatched. CDR3 size: 14 residues. Germline lookup yields CDR1 SNHLY and CDR2 FYNNEI. Written as DNA, the CDR3 is TGTGCCAGCAGTGAATCTAGCGGGAGGAGGGAGCAGTACTTC. The encoded protein is CASSESSGRREQYF.